What follows are 20 T cell receptor beta chains derived from one specimen sequenced in a study of blood T cell repertoires in COVID-19. The data were produced by immunoSEQ multiplex PCR, yet TCRdb's version contains in-frame clones alone and is incomplete. This sample has 130,000 or so clones, with 80% found just once. Sample: peripheral blood. These receptors originate from a human donor in a cohort sampled during active COVID-19.

The rearrangement joins TRBV27 to TRBJ2-3; the D gene is possibly TRBD2 (5 bases). Germline V gene data show CDR1 as MNHEY and CDR2 as SMNVEV (reference sequence). Trimming removed 6 bases at V and 1 base at J, with 11 bases between. This CDR3 region has 14 residues. The CDR3 DNA is TGTGCCAGCAGCCGATCCGGGGGCACAGATACGCAGTATTTT. Its protein product is CASSRSGGTDTQYF.

The V gene is TRBV4-2, the J gene TRBJ1-1; D is perhaps TRBD1 (5 bases). Per the germline V gene, CDR1 is LGHNA and CDR2 is YNFKEQ. V was trimmed by 1 base and J by 7 bases, leaving 16 bases between them. The CDR3 covers 15 residues. The CDR3 loop reads CASSQGATGDSEAFF. The DNA for the CDR3 is TGTGCCAGCAGCCAAGGGGCGACGGGGGATAGTGAAGCTTTCTTT.

The chain is built from TRBV5-4 and TRBJ1-1; D gene unclear. From germline, CDR1 is SGHNT and CDR2 YYREEE (reference sequence). V lost 6 bases, J lost 1 base, and 10 bases lay in between. The CDR3 loop spans 13 amino acids. CDR3 loop: CASTPRGNTEAFF. CDR3 nucleotides: TGTGCCAGCACCCCTCGGGGGAACACTGAAGCTTTCTTT. The full variable domain, in which reference TRBV5-4 and TRBJ1-1 provide the parts outside the CDR3, is ETGVTQSPTHLIKTRGQQVTLRCSSQSGHNTVSWYQQALGQGPQFIFQYYREEENGRGNFPPRFSGLQFPNYSSELNVNALELDDSALYLCASTPRGNTEAFFGQGTRLTVV.

This chain joins TRBV7-2 and TRBJ1-6, with D tentatively TRBD1 (6 bases). V was cut by 0 bases and J by 3 bases, with 12 bases left in between. Germline CDR1 and CDR2: SGHTA and FQGNSA. The CDR3 covers 17 residues. CDR3 region: CASSLAPGAIYNSPLHF. For the CDR3, the DNA is TGTGCCAGCAGCTTAGCTCCAGGGGCGATCTATAATTCACCCCTCCACTTT.

This chain links TRBV7-2 with TRBJ2-2, with D possibly matching TRBD2 (6 bases). CDR3 length: 16 amino acids. The V end was cut by 6 bases, the J end by 0 bases, with 14 bases between. Germline loops: CDR1 SGHTA, CDR2 FQGNSA. The CDR3 DNA sequence: TGTGCCAGCAGATTCGCCGGGACTTCGAACACCGGGGAGCTGTTTTTT. Translating it yields CASRFAGTSNTGELFF.

The V call is TRBV30, the J call TRBJ1-2, with a possible D match to TRBD1 (6 bases). From germline, CDR1 is GTSNPN and CDR2 SVGIG (reference sequence). V was cut by 6 bases and J by 8 bases, with 16 bases left in between. This CDR3 contains 12 residues. This CDR3 is CACNREREGYTF. In nucleotides, the CDR3 is TGTGCCTGTAACAGGGAGAGGGAAGGCTACACCTTC.

This clone showed up just once. The chain combines TRBV6-6 with TRBJ2-5, with 11 bases aligning to TRBD1. J gave up 5 bases and V 2 bases, and 7 bases lay outside the gene matches. Per germline, CDR1 MNHNY and CDR2 SVGAGI (reference sequence). This CDR3 is built from 16 residues. CDR3 sequence (DNA): TGTGCCAGCAGTTACCCCCGGACAGGGGGCTTGGAGACCCAGTACTTC. It yields the protein CASSYPRTGGLETQYF.

The gene calls are TRBV7-2 and TRBJ2-2; TRBD2 matches at 14 bases. Trimming took 4 bases from V and 6 from J; bases not matched to a gene: 10. The CDR3 runs to 18 residues. Germline V CDR1 and CDR2: SGHTA, FQGNSA. Here the CDR3 DNA reads TGTGCCAGCAGCTCGTCGACTAGCGGGAGGGCCATCCCCGGGGAGCTGTTTTTT. It translates to CASSSSTSGRAIPGELFF.

The chain links TRBV30 to TRBJ1-2; 7 positions match TRBD1. Germline CDR1 GTSNPN, CDR2 SVGIG (reference sequence). V lost 2 bases and J lost 8; bases outside the gene matches: 8. The length of the CDR3 is 13 residues. The DNA of the CDR3 is TGTGCCTGGAGTCGTGACAGGGTTGACGGCTACACCTTC. Protein: CAWSRDRVDGYTF.

The genes are TRBV3-1 (or the pseudogene TRBV3-2) and TRBJ2-5, with D possibly matching TRBD2 (5 bases). CDR3 size: 16 residues. The germline V gene encodes CDR1 LGHDT and CDR2 YNNKEL (reference sequence). V gave up 1 base and J gave up 2 bases, with 14 bases separating them. The CDR3 DNA is TGTGCCAGCAGCCAAGTCTGGGGAGACTTACAAGAGACCCAGTACTTC. Translating gives CASSQVWGDLQETQYF.

The chain has TRBV7-2 and TRBJ2-2; TRBD2 matches 13 bases. Germline V gene data show CDR1 as SGHTA and CDR2 as FQGNSA. The CDR3 loop spans 17 amino acids. Losses at the gene ends were 5 bases for V and 6 bases for J; bases not matched to a gene: 9. The CDR3 loop reads CASSRGLAGDGSGELFF. The CDR3 nucleotides read TGTGCCAGCAGCAGAGGACTAGCGGGAGACGGGTCCGGGGAGCTGTTTTTT.

The CDR3 reads CASSLSVGQAGEQYF. The CDR3 nucleotides are TGTGCCAGCAGTTTAAGCGTCGGACAGGCGGGCGAGCAGTACTTC. The genes are TRBV27 and TRBJ2-7, with 7 bases that match TRBD1. V shed 2 bases and J 6 bases; nucleotides not matched to a gene: 10. This CDR3 has 15 residues. The germline V gene has CDR1 MNHEY and CDR2 SMNVEV (reference sequence).

The table lists this clone with a count of one. The chain has TRBV7-8 and TRBJ2-4; 9 nucleotides align to TRBD1. Trimming removed 5 bases from V and 6 bases from J; junction bases left unmatched: 8. Germline values: CDR1 SGHVS, CDR2 FQNEAQ. The CDR3 length is 15 residues. The CDR3 spells CASSPQGAWGNIQYF. The CDR3 DNA follows: TGTGCCAGCAGCCCACAGGGGGCTTGGGGAAACATTCAGTACTTC.

The chain employs TRBV6-2 or TRBV6-3 and TRBJ1-1, with D hard to call. The CDR3 has 13 amino acids. The V end lost 0 bases, the J end lost 4 bases, and 6 bases lay between the germline ends. Germline CDR1 reads MNHEY; CDR2 reads SVGEGT. CDR3 sequence reads: CASSYSQATEAFF. CDR3 DNA: TGTGCCAGCAGTTACTCGCAGGCCACTGAAGCTTTCTTT.

This clone occurred many times. V gene TRBV6-5 combines with J gene TRBJ1-2; 7 nucleotides align to TRBD1. This CDR3 region has 15 residues. CDR1 and CDR2 (germline): MNHEY, SVGAGI. V was pared by 2 bases and J by 3 bases, with 6 bases of the junction left unmatched. CDR3 bases: TGTGCCAGCAGTTACCGAGGACAGGAGTACTATGGCTACACCTTC. Protein product: CASSYRGQEYYGYTF.

The rearrangement uses TRBV7-6 and TRBJ2-5; TRBD2 might be the D (6 bases). This CDR3 is 18 amino acids long. Between the trimmed V and J ends, which lost 5 bases and 5 bases, there was a span of 27 bases. Germline lookup yields CDR1 SGHVS and CDR2 FNYEAQ. The CDR3 reads CASSLPSRVSGGTETQYF. Here the CDR3 DNA reads TGTGCCAGCAGCCTTCCCAGCAGGGTATCTGGGGGGACCGAGACCCAGTACTTC.

J is TRBJ1-1 and V is TRBV12-3 or TRBV12-4, with a tentative D call TRBD1 (6 bases). Trimming cost V 7 bases and J 5 bases, with 14 bases left between them. The CDR3 is 13 amino acids. CDR3 sequence: CASTWGTTTEAFF. CDR3 in DNA: TGTGCCAGCACTTGGGGGACAACGACTGAAGCTTTCTTT.

V usage is TRBV7-2 and J usage is TRBJ2-3; 12 positions match TRBD2. The CDR3 totals 15 residues. The trim removed 5 bases at V and 5 bases at J, leaving 5 bases unmatched. The germline V gene encodes CDR1 SGHTA and CDR2 FQGNSA. The CDR3 DNA sequence: TGTGCCAGCAGCCCTAGCGGGAGGGCGGGAGATACGCAGTATTTT. This codes for CASSPSGRAGDTQYF.

This clone was detected only a few times. The V gene is TRBV7-8, the J gene TRBJ1-2; D gene unclear. Germline V gene data show CDR1 as SGHVS and CDR2 as FQNEAQ. Trimming left V 3 bases short and J 8 bases short, with 13 bases between. The CDR3 length is 13 residues. CDR3 bases: TGTGCCAGCAGCTTGGAGGACGGGCGGGGCTACACCTTC. This codes for CASSLEDGRGYTF.

The chain joins TRBV10-3 to TRBJ2-7; TRBD1 matches at 11 bases. V was clipped by 3 bases and J by 1 base; unmatched bases: 2. CDR3 length: 15 amino acids. Germline V CDR1 and CDR2: ENHRY, SYGVKD. CDR3 sequence reads: CAISDGQGASYEQYF. CDR3 sequence (DNA): TGTGCCATCAGTGATGGACAGGGGGCGTCCTACGAGCAGTACTTC.